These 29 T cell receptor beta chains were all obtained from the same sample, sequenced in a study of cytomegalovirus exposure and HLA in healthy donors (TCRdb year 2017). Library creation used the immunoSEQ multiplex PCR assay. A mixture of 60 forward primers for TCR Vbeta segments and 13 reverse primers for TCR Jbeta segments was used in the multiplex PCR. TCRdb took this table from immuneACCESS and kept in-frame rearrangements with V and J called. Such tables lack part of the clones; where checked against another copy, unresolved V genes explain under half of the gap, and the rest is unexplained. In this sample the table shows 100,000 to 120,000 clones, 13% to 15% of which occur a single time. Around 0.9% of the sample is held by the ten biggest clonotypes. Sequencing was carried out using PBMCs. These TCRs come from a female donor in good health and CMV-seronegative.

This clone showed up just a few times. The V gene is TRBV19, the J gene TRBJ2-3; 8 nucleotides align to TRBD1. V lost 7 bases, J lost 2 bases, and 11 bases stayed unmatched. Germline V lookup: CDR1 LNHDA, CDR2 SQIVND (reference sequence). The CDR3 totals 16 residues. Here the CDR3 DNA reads TGTGCCAGTACCTCGGGCGACAGGGGATACACAGATACGCAGTATTTT. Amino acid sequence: CASTSGDRGYTDTQYF.

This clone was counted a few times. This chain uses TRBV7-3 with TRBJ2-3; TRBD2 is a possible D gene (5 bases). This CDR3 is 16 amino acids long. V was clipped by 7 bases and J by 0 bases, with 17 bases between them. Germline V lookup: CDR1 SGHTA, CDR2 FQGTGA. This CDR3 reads CASNTIARTSTDTQYF. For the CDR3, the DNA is TGTGCCAGCAACACGATAGCGAGAACTAGCACAGATACGCAGTATTTT.

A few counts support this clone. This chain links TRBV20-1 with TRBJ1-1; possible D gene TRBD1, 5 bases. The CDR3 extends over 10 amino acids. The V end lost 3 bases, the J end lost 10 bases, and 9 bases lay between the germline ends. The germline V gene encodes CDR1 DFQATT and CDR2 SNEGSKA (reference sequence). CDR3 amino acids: CSASRDSAFF. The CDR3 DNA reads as TGCAGTGCTAGCAGGGACTCAGCTTTCTTT.

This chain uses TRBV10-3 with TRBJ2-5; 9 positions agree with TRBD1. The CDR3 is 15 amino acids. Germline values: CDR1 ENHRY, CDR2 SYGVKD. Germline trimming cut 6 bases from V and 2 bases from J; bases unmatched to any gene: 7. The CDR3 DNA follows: TGTGCCATCAGCTCGGACAGGGGCGGACAAGAGACCCAGTACTTC. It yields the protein CAISSDRGGQETQYF.

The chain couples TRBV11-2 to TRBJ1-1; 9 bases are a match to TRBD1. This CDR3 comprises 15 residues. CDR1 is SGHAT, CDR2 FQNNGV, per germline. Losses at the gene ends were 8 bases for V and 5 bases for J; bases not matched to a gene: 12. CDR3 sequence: CASGPDRGKRTEAFF. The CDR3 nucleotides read TGTGCCAGCGGACCCGACAGGGGGAAGAGGACTGAAGCTTTCTTT.

CDR3: CASSYSGISETQYF. The CDR3 region has the DNA TGTGCCAGCAGTTACTCCGGGATTTCGGAGACCCAGTACTTC. V is TRBV6-6 and J is TRBJ2-5; D might be TRBD2 (5 bases). The ends were cut back, 0 bases at V and 5 bases at J, with 10 bases in the middle. Germline values: CDR1 MNHNY, CDR2 SVGAGI (reference sequence). There are 14 residues in the CDR3.

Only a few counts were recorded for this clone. CDR3 DNA sequence: TGCGCCAGCAGCTTGGGGGGACAGACGTTTAACACTGAAGCTTTCTTT. This translates into CASSLGGQTFNTEAFF. The rearrangement joins TRBV5-1 to TRBJ1-1, with 7 positions matching TRBD1. Germline CDR1 SGHRS, CDR2 YFSETQ. The CDR3 consists of 16 residues. J was trimmed by 2 bases and V by 0 bases; bases with no gene match: 7.

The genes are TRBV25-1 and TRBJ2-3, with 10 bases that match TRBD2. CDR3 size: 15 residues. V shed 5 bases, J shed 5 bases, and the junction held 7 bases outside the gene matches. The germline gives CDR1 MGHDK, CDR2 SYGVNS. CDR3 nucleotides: TGTGCCAGCAGTCCCCTAGCGGGGGAAGTAGATACGCAGTATTTT. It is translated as CASSPLAGEVDTQYF.

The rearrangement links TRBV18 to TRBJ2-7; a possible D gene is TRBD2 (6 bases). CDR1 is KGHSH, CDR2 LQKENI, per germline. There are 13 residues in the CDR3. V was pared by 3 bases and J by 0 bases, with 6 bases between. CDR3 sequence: CASSPTSSYEQYF. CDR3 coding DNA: TGTGCCAGCTCACCGACTAGCTCCTACGAGCAGTACTTC.

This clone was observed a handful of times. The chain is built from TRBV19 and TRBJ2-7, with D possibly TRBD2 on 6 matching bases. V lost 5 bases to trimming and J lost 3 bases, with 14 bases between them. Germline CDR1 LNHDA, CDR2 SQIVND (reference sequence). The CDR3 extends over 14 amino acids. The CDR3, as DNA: TGTGCCAGTAGTCTACGGGACTGGAACTACGAGCAGTACTTC. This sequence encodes CASSLRDWNYEQYF.

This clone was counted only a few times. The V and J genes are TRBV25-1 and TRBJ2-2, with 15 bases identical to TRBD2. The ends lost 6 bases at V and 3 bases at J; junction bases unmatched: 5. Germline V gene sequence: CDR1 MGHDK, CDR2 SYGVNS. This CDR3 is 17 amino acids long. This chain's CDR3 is CASRGLAGGPDTGELFF. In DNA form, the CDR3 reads TGTGCCAGCAGGGGACTAGCGGGGGGCCCAGACACCGGGGAGCTGTTTTTT.

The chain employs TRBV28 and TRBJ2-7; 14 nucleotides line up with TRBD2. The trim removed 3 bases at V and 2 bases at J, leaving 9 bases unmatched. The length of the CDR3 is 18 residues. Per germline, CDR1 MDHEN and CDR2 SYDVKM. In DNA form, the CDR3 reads TGTGCCAGCAGTTTCTATCCTGGGACTAGCGGGAGCCCCTACGAGCAGTACTTC. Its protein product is CASSFYPGTSGSPYEQYF.

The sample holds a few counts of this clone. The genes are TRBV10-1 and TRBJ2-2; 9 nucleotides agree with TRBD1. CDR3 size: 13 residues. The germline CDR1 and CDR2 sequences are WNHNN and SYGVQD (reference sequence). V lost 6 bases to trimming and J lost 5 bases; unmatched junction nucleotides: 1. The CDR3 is CASRGTGTGELFF. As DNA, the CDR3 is TGCGCCAGCAGAGGGACAGGGACCGGGGAGCTGTTTTTT.

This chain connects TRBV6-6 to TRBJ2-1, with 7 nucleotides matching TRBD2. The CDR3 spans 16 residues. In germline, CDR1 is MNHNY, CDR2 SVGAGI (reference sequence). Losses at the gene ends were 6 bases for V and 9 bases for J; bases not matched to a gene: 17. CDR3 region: CASSGGSLRYNGEQFF. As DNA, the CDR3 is TGTGCCAGCAGCGGCGGGAGTCTACGATACAATGGTGAGCAGTTCTTC.

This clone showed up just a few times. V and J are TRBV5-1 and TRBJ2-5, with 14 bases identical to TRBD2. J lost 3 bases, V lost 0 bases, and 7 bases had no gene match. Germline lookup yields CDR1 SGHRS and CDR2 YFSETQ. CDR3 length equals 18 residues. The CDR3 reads CASSLVAPGLAGEETQYF. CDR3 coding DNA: TGCGCCAGCAGCTTGGTAGCTCCGGGACTAGCGGGGGAAGAGACCCAGTACTTC.

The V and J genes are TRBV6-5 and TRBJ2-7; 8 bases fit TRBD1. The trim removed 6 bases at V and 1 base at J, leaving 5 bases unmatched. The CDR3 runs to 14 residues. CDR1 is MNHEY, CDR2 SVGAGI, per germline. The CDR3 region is CASRRTGPSYEQYF. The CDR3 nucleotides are TGTGCCAGCAGGCGGACAGGGCCTTCCTACGAGCAGTACTTC.

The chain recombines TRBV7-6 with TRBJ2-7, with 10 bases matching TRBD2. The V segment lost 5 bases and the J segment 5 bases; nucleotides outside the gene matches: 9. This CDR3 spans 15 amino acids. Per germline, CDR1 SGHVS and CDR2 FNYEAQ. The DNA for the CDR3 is TGTGCCAGCAGCCCAGGGGGACTAGCGTTCCACGAGCAGTACTTC. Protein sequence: CASSPGGLAFHEQYF.

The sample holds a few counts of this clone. CDR3 in amino acids: CASSVGGLEEETQYF. DNA of the CDR3: TGTGCCAGCAGCGTAGGGGGACTAGAGGAAGAGACCCAGTACTTC. The chain combines TRBV9 with TRBJ2-5, with TRBD2 matching 8 bases. This CDR3 has 15 amino acids. Germline loops: CDR1 SGDLS, CDR2 YYNGEE. The V gene end was trimmed by 0 bases and the J gene end by 3 bases; junction bases not matched to a gene: 4. The full variable domain, rest sourced from reference TRBV9 and TRBJ2-5, is DSGVTQTPKHLITATGQRVTLRCSPRSGDLSVYWYQQSLDQGLQFLIQYYNGEERAKGNILERFSAQQFPDLHSELNLSSLELGDSALYFCASSVGGLEEETQYFGPGTRLLVL.

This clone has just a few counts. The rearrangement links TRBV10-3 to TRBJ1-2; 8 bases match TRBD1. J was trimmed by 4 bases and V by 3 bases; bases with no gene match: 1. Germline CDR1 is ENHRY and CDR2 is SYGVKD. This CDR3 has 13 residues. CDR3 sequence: CAISDDRGYGYTF. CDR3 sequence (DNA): TGTGCCATCAGTGACGACAGGGGCTATGGCTACACCTTC.

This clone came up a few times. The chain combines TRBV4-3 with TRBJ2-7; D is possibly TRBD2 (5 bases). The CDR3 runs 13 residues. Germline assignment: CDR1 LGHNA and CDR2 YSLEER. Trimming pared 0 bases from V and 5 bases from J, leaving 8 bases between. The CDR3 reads CASSQDRGDEQYF. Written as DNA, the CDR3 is TGCGCCAGCAGCCAAGACCGGGGTGACGAGCAGTACTTC.

The CDR3 reads CASAASGGAETQYF. CDR3 coding DNA: TGTGCCAGCGCGGCTAGCGGGGGGGCTGAGACCCAGTACTTC. The rearrangement uses TRBV6-1 and TRBJ2-5; 12 bases fit TRBD2. Germline V gene data show CDR1 as MNHNS and CDR2 as SASEGT. This CDR3 comprises 14 residues. J lost 5 bases, V lost 8 bases, and 6 bases had no gene match.

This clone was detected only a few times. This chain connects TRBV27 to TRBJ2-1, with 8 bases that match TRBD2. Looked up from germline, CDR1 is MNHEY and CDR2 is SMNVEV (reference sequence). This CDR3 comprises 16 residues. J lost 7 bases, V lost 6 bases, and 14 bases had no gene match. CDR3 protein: CASSLIPGLGPNEQFF. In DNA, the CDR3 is TGTGCCAGCAGCCTAATTCCGGGACTAGGGCCGAATGAGCAGTTCTTC.

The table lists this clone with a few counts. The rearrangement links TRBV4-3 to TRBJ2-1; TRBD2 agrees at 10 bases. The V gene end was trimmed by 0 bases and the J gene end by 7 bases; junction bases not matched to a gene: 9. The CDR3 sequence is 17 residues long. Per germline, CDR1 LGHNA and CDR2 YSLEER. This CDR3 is CASSQDVSSGSQNEQFF. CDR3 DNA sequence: TGCGCCAGCAGCCAAGATGTATCTAGCGGGAGTCAGAATGAGCAGTTCTTC.

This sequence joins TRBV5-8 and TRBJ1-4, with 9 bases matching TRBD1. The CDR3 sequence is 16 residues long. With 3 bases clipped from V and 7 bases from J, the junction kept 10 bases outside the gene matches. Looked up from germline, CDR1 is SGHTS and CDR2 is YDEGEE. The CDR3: CASSSGTGRFAEKLFF. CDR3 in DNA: TGTGCCAGCAGCTCCGGGACAGGGAGGTTTGCTGAAAAACTGTTTTTT.

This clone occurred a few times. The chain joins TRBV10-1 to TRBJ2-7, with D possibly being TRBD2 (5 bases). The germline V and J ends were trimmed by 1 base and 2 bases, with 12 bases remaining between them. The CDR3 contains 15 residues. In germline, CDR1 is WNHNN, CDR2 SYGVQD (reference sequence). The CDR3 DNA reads TGCGCCAGCAGTGAGTTCATGGAGGAGACCTACGAGCAGTACTTC. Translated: CASSEFMEETYEQYF.

CDR3 region: CASSPVGLDGNEQFF. The CDR3 bases are TGTGCCAGCAGCCCCGTGGGCCTTGACGGCAATGAGCAGTTCTTC. The chain couples TRBV9 to TRBJ2-1; D remains unclear. There are 15 residues in the CDR3. V shed 4 bases and J shed 6 bases, with 17 bases lying between them. From germline, CDR1 is SGDLS and CDR2 YYNGEE.

The CDR3 sequence is CASSLGGLVSGYTF. The DNA for the CDR3 is TGCGCCAGCAGCTTGGGGGGGCTAGTGAGTGGCTACACCTTC. The rearrangement uses TRBV5-1 and TRBJ1-2, with D perhaps matching TRBD1 (6 bases). Germline lookup yields CDR1 SGHRS and CDR2 YFSETQ. The CDR3 covers 14 residues. The V and J ends lost 0 bases and 7 bases respectively, with 13 bases between them.

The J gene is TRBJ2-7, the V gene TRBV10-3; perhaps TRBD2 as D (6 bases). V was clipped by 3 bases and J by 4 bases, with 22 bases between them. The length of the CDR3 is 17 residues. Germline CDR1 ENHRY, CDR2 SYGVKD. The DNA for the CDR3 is TGTGCCATCAGTGACCACGATAGGGCTAGCGTTGGGTACGAGCAGTACTTC. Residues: CAISDHDRASVGYEQYF.

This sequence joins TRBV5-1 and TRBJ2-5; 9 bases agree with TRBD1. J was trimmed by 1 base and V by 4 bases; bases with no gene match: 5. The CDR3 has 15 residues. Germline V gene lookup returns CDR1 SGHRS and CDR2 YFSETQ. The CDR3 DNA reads TGCGCCAGCAGCCTGGGGACAGGGCTCCAAGAGACCCAGTACTTC. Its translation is CASSLGTGLQETQYF.